The 31 T cell receptor beta chains below were found in one sample sequenced in a study of technical replicates of blood from four donors. The table came from immunoSEQ multiplex PCR; TCRdb's copy has only in-frame clones and leaves some out. The sample lists approximately 51,000 clones, around 93% occurring once. The sequenced sample consisted of PBMCs. The receptor source for this set is a human donor in good health. Some clones in this sample may be carry-over from other donors' samples.

The genes are TRBV5-1 and TRBJ2-7; 13 nucleotides match TRBD2. The germline CDR1 and CDR2 sequences are SGHRS and YFSETQ. Germline trimming cut 3 bases from V and 5 bases from J; bases unmatched to any gene: 2. This CDR3 is 14 amino acids long. CDR3 sequence reads: CASSSLAGGNEQYF. CDR3 DNA: TGCGCCAGCAGCTCACTAGCGGGAGGGAACGAGCAGTACTTC.

The chain joins TRBV6-5 to TRBJ1-4; D is perhaps TRBD1 (5 bases). V was cut by 5 bases and J by 6 bases, with 13 bases left in between. This CDR3 spans 14 amino acids. Looked up from germline, CDR1 is MNHEY and CDR2 is SVGAGI. The CDR3 DNA sequence: TGTGCCAGCAGTCCGGGGGGAATTGATGAAAAACTGTTTTTT. Translation gives CASSPGGIDEKLFF.

The chain is built from TRBV6-6 and TRBJ2-3; D possibly corresponds to TRBD2 (5 bases). Germline V gene sequence: CDR1 MNHNY, CDR2 SVGAGI (reference sequence). Trimming left V 11 bases short and J 4 bases short, with 19 bases between. The CDR3 covers 14 residues. CDR3 coding DNA: TGTGCCCCCAGTCGGCGGGTGGCCCCAGATACGCAGTATTTT. Translation gives CAPSRRVAPDTQYF.

The chain carries TRBV2 and TRBJ2-7; TRBD1 matches at 9 bases. With V trimmed by 4 bases and J by 6 bases, 1 base remained unmatched. The CDR3 consists of 12 residues. Germline CDR1 and CDR2: SNHLY and FYNNEI. CDR3 sequence reads: CASSGDRAEQYF. In nucleotides, the CDR3 is TGTGCCAGCAGTGGGGACAGGGCCGAGCAGTACTTC. The whole variable domain, remainder taken from reference TRBV2 and TRBJ2-7, is EPEVTQTPSHQVTQMGQEVILRCVPISNHLYFYWYRQILGQKVEFLVSFYNNEISEKSEIFDDQFSVERPDGSNFTLKIRSTKLEDSAMYFCASSGDRAEQYFGPGTRLTVT.

CDR3: CASSFDMGGTYSNQPQHF. The CDR3 nucleotides are TGTGCCAGCAGCTTCGACATGGGAGGGACGTATAGCAATCAGCCCCAGCATTTT. The J gene is TRBJ1-5, the V gene TRBV7-9, with D perhaps TRBD1 (5 bases). The length of the CDR3 is 18 residues. CDR1 and CDR2 (germline): SEHNR, FQNEAQ (reference sequence). With 3 bases removed from V and 0 bases from J, the gap between germline ends came to 18 bases.

DNA of the CDR3: TGTGCCAGCAGCTTAGAAGGAGATAATTCACCCCTCCACTTT. Amino acid sequence: CASSLEGDNSPLHF. The chain couples TRBV13 to TRBJ1-6, with D unclear. The V gene lost 1 base and the J gene lost 5 bases, with 6 bases spanning the gap. The CDR3 has 14 residues. Germline CDR1 and CDR2: PRHDT and FYEKMQ (reference sequence). Based on the CDR3 plus reference TRBV13 and TRBJ1-6, the full variable domain is AAGVIQSPRHLIKEKRETATLKCYPIPRHDTVYWYQQGPGQDPQFLISFYEKMQSDKGSIPDRFSAQQFSDYHSELNMSSLELGDSALYFCASSLEGDNSPLHFGNGTRLTVT.

J is TRBJ2-7 and V is TRBV19; a possible D gene is TRBD1 (6 bases). CDR3 length equals 13 residues. V was clipped by 3 bases and J by 7 bases, with 13 bases between them. Germline V gene lookup returns CDR1 LNHDA and CDR2 SQIVND (reference sequence). CDR3 DNA: TGTGCCAGTAGTATCCGGGCAGGGGAAGAGCAGTACTTC. Residues: CASSIRAGEEQYF. Using reference TRBV19 and TRBJ2-7 for the parts outside the CDR3, the full variable domain is DGGITQSPKYLFRKEGQNVTLSCEQNLNHDAMYWYRQDPGQGLRLIYYSQIVNDFQKGDIAEGYSVSREKKESFPLTVTSAQKNPTAFYLCASSIRAGEEQYFGPGTRLTVT.

The gene calls are TRBV2 and TRBJ2-5, with 8 bases fitting TRBD1. V shed 6 bases and J 1 base; nucleotides not matched to a gene: 4. The germline gives CDR1 SNHLY, CDR2 FYNNEI. CDR3 length: 14 amino acids. The CDR3 protein is CASRGTGGQETQYF. The CDR3 region has the DNA TGTGCCAGCAGGGGAACAGGGGGCCAAGAGACCCAGTACTTC.

The V and J genes are TRBV9 and TRBJ2-1; D remains unclear. V was pared by 3 bases and J by 0 bases, with 10 bases between. The CDR3 totals 15 residues. Germline CDR1 SGDLS, CDR2 YYNGEE. CDR3 loop: CASSDLGNSYNEQFF. DNA of the CDR3: TGTGCCAGCAGCGACCTGGGCAACTCCTACAATGAGCAGTTCTTC.

The chain recombines TRBV5-1 with TRBJ1-5, with D uncertain. The CDR3 is 13 residues long. V lost 2 bases and J 7 bases, leaving 10 bases between the germline ends. In germline, CDR1 is SGHRS, CDR2 YFSETQ. The CDR3 loop is CASSFSPGQPQHF. CDR3 DNA: TGCGCCAGCAGCTTTTCACCGGGGCAGCCCCAGCATTTT. Supplemented by reference TRBV5-1 and TRBJ1-5, the full variable domain reads KAGVTQTPRYLIKTRGQQVTLSCSPISGHRSVSWYQQTPGQGLQFLFEYFSETQRNKGNFPGRFSGRQFSNSRSEMNVSTLELGDSALYLCASSFSPGQPQHFGDGTRLSIL.

The chain combines TRBV2 with TRBJ1-4; a weak D match, TRBD1 (6 bases). Germline V gene sequence: CDR1 SNHLY, CDR2 FYNNEI. V lost 5 bases, J lost 8 bases, and 15 bases lay in between. This CDR3 spans 14 amino acids. CDR3 loop: CASSLGQQGEKLFF. CDR3 bases: TGTGCCAGCAGTCTAGGTCAGCAGGGGGAAAAACTGTTTTTT.

The chain uses TRBV14 and TRBJ2-5, with 7 bases matching TRBD2. CDR1 is SGHDN, CDR2 FVKESK, per germline. The V gene end was trimmed by 4 bases and the J gene end by 4 bases; junction bases not matched to a gene: 9. CDR3 length equals 15 residues. CDR3 loop: CASSPVGRGIETQYF. CDR3 sequence (DNA): TGTGCCAGCAGCCCTGTGGGGCGGGGGATAGAGACCCAGTACTTC. Together with reference TRBV14 and TRBJ2-5, the CDR3 gives the full variable domain: EAGVTQFPSHSVIEKGQTVTLRCDPISGHDNLYWYRRVMGKEIKFLLHFVKESKQDESGMPNNRFLAERTGGTYSTLKVQPAELEDSGVYFCASSPVGRGIETQYFGPGTRLLVL.

V is TRBV30 and J is TRBJ2-1, with D unresolved. CDR1 and CDR2 (germline): GTSNPN, SVGIG (reference sequence). V was cut by 1 base and J by 16 bases, with 14 bases left in between. The CDR3 spans 11 residues. The CDR3 nucleotides are TGTGCCTGGAGTGAGATGGAGTTTTGTTTCTTC. Amino acids: CAWSEMEFCFF.

The CDR3 DNA is TGTGCCAGCAGCTTGAATCCCGGGACTACAGCCGGGGAGCTGTTTTTT. This codes for CASSLNPGTTAGELFF. This chain joins TRBV7-2 and TRBJ2-2; 7 bases align to TRBD2. From germline, CDR1 is SGHTA and CDR2 FQGNSA. The V and J ends lost 3 bases and 6 bases, in that order; junction bases with no gene match: 10. This CDR3 has 16 amino acids.

This sequence joins TRBV10-3 and TRBJ2-7; possible D gene TRBD1, 7 bases. Germline lookup yields CDR1 ENHRY and CDR2 SYGVKD. Trimming removed 7 bases from V and 2 bases from J, with 15 bases in between. The CDR3 spans 14 residues. CDR3 bases: TGTGCCATCACCCAGGGCAGGGGGGCCTACGAGCAGTACTTC. Translation gives CAITQGRGAYEQYF.

The chain recombines TRBV6-5 with TRBJ2-5; D is unclear. Trimming stripped 3 bases from V and 4 bases from J, with 3 bases between. The germline gives CDR1 MNHEY, CDR2 SVGAGI. The CDR3 is made up of 11 amino acids. This CDR3 reads CASSYRETQYF. The CDR3 DNA is TGTGCCAGCAGTTATCGAGAGACCCAGTACTTC.

The chain recombines TRBV4-1 with TRBJ1-2; 7 bases are a match to TRBD1. CDR1 and CDR2 from the germline V gene are MGHRA and YSYEKL. J gave up 7 bases and V 1 base, and 12 bases lay outside the gene matches. The CDR3 is 16 residues long. The CDR3 is CASSQGIIQGLSGYTF. The CDR3 nucleotides read TGCGCCAGCAGCCAAGGTATAATACAGGGGTTGAGTGGCTACACCTTC.

Comments on this clone: This sample also contains other DNA sequences that code for the same CDR3. This chain joins TRBV5-1 and TRBJ1-4, with 8 positions matching TRBD1. Germline CDR1 SGHRS, CDR2 YFSETQ. The CDR3 covers 15 residues. Germline trimming cut 4 bases from V and 0 bases from J; bases unmatched to any gene: 2. As DNA, the CDR3 is TGCGCCAGCAGCGGGACAGGAGCAACTAATGAAAAACTGTTTTTT. Amino acids: CASSGTGATNEKLFF.

This chain links TRBV4-3 with TRBJ1-5, with TRBD1 identical over 9 bases. The V gene's germline CDR1 is LGHNA and CDR2 YSLEER. The ends lost 5 bases at V and 0 bases at J; junction bases unmatched: 2. CDR3 length equals 15 residues. CDR3: CASSVDRGSNQPQHF. The CDR3 coding sequence is TGCGCCAGCAGCGTGGACAGGGGTAGCAATCAGCCCCAGCATTTT.

CDR3 nucleotides: TGTGCCAGCAGCTTGGGGGGACTGAGTTACGAGCAGTACTTC. Its protein is CASSLGGLSYEQYF. The V call is TRBV5-4, the J call TRBJ2-7; the D gene is possibly TRBD2 (6 bases). The CDR3 is made up of 14 amino acids. The germline gives CDR1 SGHNT, CDR2 YYREEE (reference sequence). V lost 0 bases and J 4 bases, leaving 11 bases between the germline ends.

This chain links TRBV6-5 with TRBJ1-5; weak D call: TRBD1 (5 bases). Germline lookup yields CDR1 MNHEY and CDR2 SVGAGI. Between the trimmed V and J ends, which lost 0 bases and 7 bases, there was a span of 16 bases. The CDR3 runs 16 residues. CDR3 loop: CASSYSPGPSGQPQHF. For the CDR3, the DNA is TGTGCCAGCAGTTACTCGCCAGGGCCTAGCGGGCAGCCCCAGCATTTT.

J is TRBJ1-2 and V is TRBV10-3; D unclear. V was clipped by 4 bases and J by 2 bases, with 8 bases between them. The CDR3 contains 13 residues. Germline CDR1 ENHRY, CDR2 SYGVKD. In DNA form, the CDR3 reads TGTGCCATCAGTGTCGGCGGAAACTATGGCTACACCTTC. Translation: CAISVGGNYGYTF.

The V call is TRBV7-3, the J call TRBJ1-2; the match to TRBD1 covers 7 bases. Germline CDR1 SGHTA, CDR2 FQGTGA. This CDR3 is 14 amino acids long. V gave up 5 bases and J gave up 6 bases; unmatched junction bases: 9. DNA for the CDR3: TGTGCCAGCAGCCTCACTAGACAGGGAGATGGCTACACCTTC. This codes for CASSLTRQGDGYTF.

The rearrangement uses TRBV2 and TRBJ2-7; D uncertain. The germline gives CDR1 SNHLY, CDR2 FYNNEI. The CDR3 loop spans 14 amino acids. V gave up 4 bases and J gave up 3 bases, with 13 bases separating them. For the CDR3, the DNA is TGTGCCAGCAGTGCTACCTTTGTTATCTACGAGCAGTACTTC. It yields the protein CASSATFVIYEQYF.

Remarks on this clone: Other nucleotide sequences from this sample produce the same CDR3. The gene calls are TRBV6-5 and TRBJ2-7, with D perhaps TRBD1 (5 bases). V was trimmed by 0 bases and J by 0 bases, leaving 9 bases between them. From germline, CDR1 is MNHEY and CDR2 SVGAGI. CDR3 size: 15 residues. The chain's CDR3 is CASSYSRRGSYEQYF. In DNA form, the CDR3 reads TGTGCCAGCAGTTACTCGAGAAGGGGCTCCTACGAGCAGTACTTC.

The V gene is TRBV7-2, the J gene TRBJ1-4; a weak D match, TRBD1 (5 bases). V was pared by 1 base and J by 7 bases, with 10 bases between. The CDR3 contains 14 residues. CDR1 is SGHTA and CDR2 is FQGNSA in the germline V gene. The CDR3 DNA sequence: TGTGCCAGCAGCTTAGACACAGGTTCTGAAAAACTGTTTTTT. Translating it yields CASSLDTGSEKLFF.

In its sample, this clone was seen once. The rearrangement joins TRBV27 to TRBJ1-5, with a tentative D call TRBD1 (6 bases). Per the germline V gene, CDR1 is MNHEY and CDR2 is SMNVEV (reference sequence). This CDR3 comprises 13 residues. V lost 5 bases and J lost 6, with 11 bases in between. In DNA, the CDR3 is TGTGCCAGCAGTCCTTCAGGGGTTCAGCCCCAGCATTTT. It specifies CASSPSGVQPQHF.

The V gene is TRBV7-2, the J gene TRBJ2-7; TRBD1 is a possible D gene (5 bases). Germline assignment: CDR1 SGHTA and CDR2 FQGNSA. The CDR3 extends over 13 amino acids. The germline V and J ends were trimmed by 5 bases and 1 base, with 9 bases remaining between them. CDR3 DNA sequence: TGTGCCAGCAGCCAGGGCAGATCCTACGAGCAGTACTTC. Protein sequence: CASSQGRSYEQYF.

This chain uses TRBV5-4 with TRBJ2-3, with 11 bases lining up with TRBD2. CDR1 and CDR2 (germline): SGHNT, YYREEE (reference sequence). The CDR3 is made up of 15 amino acids. The V and J ends lost 4 bases and 3 bases, in that order; junction bases with no gene match: 4. CDR3 protein: CASSIASGRTDTQYF. CDR3 DNA sequence: TGTGCCAGCAGCATCGCTAGCGGGAGGACAGATACGCAGTATTTT.

The chain combines TRBV7-3 with TRBJ2-2, with 7 bases lining up with TRBD1. V was clipped by 5 bases and J by 0 bases; unmatched bases: 9. This CDR3 has 17 amino acids. Germline V gives CDR1 SGHTA, CDR2 FQGTGA. As DNA, the CDR3 is TGTGCCAGCAGCCCCGATTGGACAGGTGCGAACACCGGGGAGCTGTTTTTT. Amino acids: CASSPDWTGANTGELFF.

V usage is TRBV7-9 and J usage is TRBJ2-7; 12 bases match TRBD2. V trimming: 2 bases; J trimming: 0 bases; junction bases outside the gene matches: 2. The CDR3 is 16 amino acids. Germline CDR1 and CDR2: SEHNR and FQNEAQ (reference sequence). The CDR3 region is CASSLTSGGSSYEQYF. CDR3 in DNA: TGTGCCAGCAGCTTAACTAGCGGGGGGAGCTCCTACGAGCAGTACTTC.